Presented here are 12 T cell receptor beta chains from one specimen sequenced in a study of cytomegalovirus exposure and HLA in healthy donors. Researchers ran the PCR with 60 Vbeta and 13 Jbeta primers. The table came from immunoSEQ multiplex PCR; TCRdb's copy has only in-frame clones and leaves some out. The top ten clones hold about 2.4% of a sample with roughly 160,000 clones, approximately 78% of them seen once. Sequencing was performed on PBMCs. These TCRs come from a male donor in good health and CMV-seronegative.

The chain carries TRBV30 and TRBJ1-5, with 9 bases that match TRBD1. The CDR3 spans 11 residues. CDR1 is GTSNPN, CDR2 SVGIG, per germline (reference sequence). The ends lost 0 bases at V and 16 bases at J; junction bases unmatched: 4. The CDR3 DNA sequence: TGTGCCTGGAGTGTGGGGACAGGGCCCCATTTT. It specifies CAWSVGTGPHF.

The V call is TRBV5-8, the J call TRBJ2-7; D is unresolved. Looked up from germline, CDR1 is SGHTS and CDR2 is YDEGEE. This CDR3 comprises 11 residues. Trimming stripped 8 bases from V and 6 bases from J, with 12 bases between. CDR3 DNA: TGTGCCAGAGTCTGCCGGGTCGAGCAGTACTTC. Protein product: CARVCRVEQYF.

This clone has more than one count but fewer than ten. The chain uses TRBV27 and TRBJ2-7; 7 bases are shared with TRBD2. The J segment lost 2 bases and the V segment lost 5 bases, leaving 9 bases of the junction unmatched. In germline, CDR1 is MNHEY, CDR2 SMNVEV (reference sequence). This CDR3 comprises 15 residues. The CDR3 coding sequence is TGTGCCAGCAGTACATTAGCGGGTGGGACCTACGAGCAGTACTTC. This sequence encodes CASSTLAGGTYEQYF.

CDR3 region: CSVEIATGGRETQYF. The CDR3 coding sequence is TGCAGCGTTGAAATTGCGACAGGGGGTAGAGAGACCCAGTACTTC. The gene calls are TRBV29-1 and TRBJ2-5; the match to TRBD1 covers 9 bases. This CDR3 region has 15 residues. Germline V gene sequence: CDR1 SQVTM, CDR2 ANQGSEA. The V gene end was trimmed by 2 bases and the J gene end by 4 bases; junction bases not matched to a gene: 8.

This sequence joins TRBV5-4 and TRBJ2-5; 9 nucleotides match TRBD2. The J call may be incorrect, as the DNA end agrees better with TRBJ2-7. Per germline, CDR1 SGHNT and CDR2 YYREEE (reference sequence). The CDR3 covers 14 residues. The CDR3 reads CASSVAGAGNEQYF. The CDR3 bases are TGTGCCAGCAGCGTAGCGGGAGCAGGCAACGAGCAGTACTTC.

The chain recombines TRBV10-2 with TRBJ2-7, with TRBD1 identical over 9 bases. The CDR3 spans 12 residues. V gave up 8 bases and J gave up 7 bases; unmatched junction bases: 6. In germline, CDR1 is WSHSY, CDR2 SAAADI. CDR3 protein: CASEGQGLEQYF. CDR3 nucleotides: TGCGCCAGCGAAGGACAGGGGTTAGAGCAGTACTTC.

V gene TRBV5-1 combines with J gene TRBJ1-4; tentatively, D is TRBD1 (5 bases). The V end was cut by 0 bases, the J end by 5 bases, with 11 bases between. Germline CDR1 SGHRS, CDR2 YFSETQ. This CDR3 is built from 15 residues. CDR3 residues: CASSLEGLRNEKLFF. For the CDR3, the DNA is TGCGCCAGCAGCTTGGAGGGGTTGCGGAATGAAAAACTGTTTTTT.

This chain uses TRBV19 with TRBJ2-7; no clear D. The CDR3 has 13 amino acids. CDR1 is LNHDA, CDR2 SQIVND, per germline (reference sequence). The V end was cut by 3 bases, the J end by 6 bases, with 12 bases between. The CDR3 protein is CASSIVRNSEQYF. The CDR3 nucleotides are TGTGCCAGTAGTATTGTTAGGAACAGCGAGCAGTACTTC.

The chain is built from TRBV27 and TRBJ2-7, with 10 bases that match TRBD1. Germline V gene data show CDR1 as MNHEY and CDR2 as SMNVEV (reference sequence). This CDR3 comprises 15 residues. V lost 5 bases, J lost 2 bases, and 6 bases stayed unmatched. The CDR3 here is CASSIRTGGPYEQYF. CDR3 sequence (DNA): TGTGCCAGCAGTATACGGACAGGGGGTCCCTACGAGCAGTACTTC.

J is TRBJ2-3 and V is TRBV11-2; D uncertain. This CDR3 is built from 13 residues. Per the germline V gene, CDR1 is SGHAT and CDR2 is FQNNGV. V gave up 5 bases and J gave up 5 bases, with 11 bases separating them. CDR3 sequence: CASSPWSGDTQYF. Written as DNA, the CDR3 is TGTGCCAGCAGCCCCTGGTCGGGAGATACGCAGTATTTT. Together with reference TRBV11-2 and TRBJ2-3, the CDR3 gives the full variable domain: EAGVAQSPRYKIIEKRQSVAFWCNPISGHATLYWYQQILGQGPKLLIQFQNNGVVDDSQLPKDRFSAERLKGVDSTLKIQPAKLEDSAVYLCASSPWSGDTQYFGPGTRLTVL.

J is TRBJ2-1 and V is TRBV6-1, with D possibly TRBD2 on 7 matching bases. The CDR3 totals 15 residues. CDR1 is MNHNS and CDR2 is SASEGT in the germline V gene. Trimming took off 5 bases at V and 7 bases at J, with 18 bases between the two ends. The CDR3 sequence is CASSPLGRGLNEQFF. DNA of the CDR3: TGTGCCAGCAGTCCCCTGGGGAGGGGGTTAAATGAGCAGTTCTTC.

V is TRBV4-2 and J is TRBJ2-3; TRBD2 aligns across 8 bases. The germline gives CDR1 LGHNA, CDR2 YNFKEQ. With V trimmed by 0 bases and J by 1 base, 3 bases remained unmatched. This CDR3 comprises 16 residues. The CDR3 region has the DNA TGTGCCAGCAGCCAAGAACGAGCGGGGGGCACAGATACGCAGTATTTT. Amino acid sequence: CASSQERAGGTDTQYF.